This T cell receptor beta chain was sequenced during a study of identical twins. Study results and limitations: Reduced insertions were recorded for abundant cord blood beta clonotypes, with no such pattern in memory repertoires. Analyses of zero insertions could be partly confounded by invariant MAIT and iNKT cells.

Template switching (which added a universal primer site) was used, and cDNA carried unique molecular identifiers. TCRdb reprocessed the 5' RACE reads via MiXCR and lists one record per CDR3 protein. The profile covers approximately 500,000 distinct CDR3 sequences, with approximately 24% appearing a single time and just under 3% taken by the ten largest. This CDR3 comprises 12 residues. Looked up from germline, CDR1 is SQVTM and CDR2 is ANQGSEA. The V and J ends lost 8 bases and 2 bases, in that order; junction bases with no gene match: 4. This clonotype has a handful of counts. The target antigen is unknown. The sample also formed part of further work on T cells expressing NK-cell markers.

The J gene is TRBJ2-3, the V gene TRBV29-1, with TRBD1 matching over 7 bases. The material sequenced was CD4+ T cells sorted from blood. The sequence came from a woman aged 18-29 years in good health. CDR3 loop: CSSGQDTDTQYF. For the CDR3, the DNA is TGCAGCTCCGGACAGGACACAGATACGCAGTATTTT.